The 27 T cell receptor beta chains below all came from one sample that was sequenced in a study of brain T cells in children with intractable seizures. Time point: blood from clinic visit 5 months post-surgery; TSC patient then seizure free. The data were produced by immunoSEQ multiplex PCR, yet TCRdb's version contains in-frame clones alone and is incomplete. The sample includes 340,000 or so clones, over 90% of them seen just once. This specimen was peripheral blood, taken less than 6 months after surgery. These receptors were obtained from a boy younger than two with tuberous sclerosis and intractable seizures.

With regard to this clone: Distinct nucleotide sequences in the sample also encode this CDR3. The CDR3 DNA follows: TGTGCCAGCAGTTGGGGTCAGAACACTGAAGCTTTCTTT. It encodes CASSWGQNTEAFF. The V and J genes are TRBV27 and TRBJ1-1, with D unclear. CDR3 length: 13 amino acids. Germline CDR1 MNHEY, CDR2 SMNVEV (reference sequence). Trimming left V 4 bases short and J 1 base short, with 7 bases between.

V usage is TRBV9 and J usage is TRBJ2-1, with D possibly being TRBD2 (6 bases). Looked up from germline, CDR1 is SGDLS and CDR2 is YYNGEE. The CDR3 has 15 amino acids. V was trimmed by 5 bases and J by 4 bases, leaving 16 bases between them. The CDR3 DNA is TGTGCCAGCAGTCTGGGGACTGGCATATACAATGAGCAGTTCTTC. This gives the protein CASSLGTGIYNEQFF.

The V call is TRBV2, the J call TRBJ1-5; D unclear. The CDR3 extends over 15 amino acids. Germline V gene data show CDR1 as SNHLY and CDR2 as FYNNEI. Trimming cost V 4 bases and J 0 bases, with 10 bases left between them. The CDR3 DNA reads as TGTGCCAGCAGTGGGTACGCGGATAGCAATCAGCCCCAGCATTTT. This translates into CASSGYADSNQPQHF.

A single count supports this clone. The chain has TRBV24-1 and TRBJ1-3; possibly TRBD1 for D (5 bases). The CDR3 has 13 residues. Germline CDR1 and CDR2: KGHDR and SFDVKD. V dropped 12 bases and J dropped 3 bases, with 14 bases sitting between them. CDR3 amino acids: CALGGGNGNTIYF. The CDR3 nucleotides read TGTGCCCTCGGGGGGGGAAATGGAAACACCATATATTTT.

The chain uses TRBV7-9 and TRBJ1-4, with D uncertain. Germline CDR1 is SEHNR and CDR2 is FQNEAQ (reference sequence). This CDR3 has 17 residues. V lost 5 bases, J lost 0 bases, and 16 bases lay in between. The CDR3 bases are TGTGCCAGCAGCCCTTACACCTTAGTGACAACTAATGAAAAACTGTTTTTT. This encodes CASSPYTLVTTNEKLFF.

The V call is TRBV5-1, the J call TRBJ1-4, with 8 bases matching TRBD1. After removal of 4 bases from V and 8 bases from J, the junction contained 4 bases not matched to a gene. CDR1 and CDR2 from the germline V gene are SGHRS and YFSETQ. The CDR3 length is 13 residues. The CDR3 is CASSETGEEKLFF. The CDR3 region has the DNA TGCGCCAGCAGCGAGACAGGGGAGGAAAAACTGTTTTTT.

As DNA, the CDR3 is TGCGCCAGCAGCACTGGACAGGGAAGGTCCTACGAGCAGTACTTC. It codes for CASSTGQGRSYEQYF. This chain connects TRBV5-1 to TRBJ2-7, with 8 positions matching TRBD1. V lost 4 bases and J lost 1; bases outside the gene matches: 7. Germline CDR1 reads SGHRS; CDR2 reads YFSETQ. CDR3 length equals 15 residues.

This clone was counted a single time. The chain recombines TRBV3-1 (or the pseudogene TRBV3-2) with TRBJ1-1, with D tentatively TRBD1 (6 bases). Germline V CDR1 and CDR2: LGHDT, YNNKEL (reference sequence). V was clipped by 3 bases and J by 3 bases, with 17 bases between them. CDR3 length: 16 amino acids. CDR3 in DNA: TGTGCCAGCAGCCACCAGGGGCTGGGGGAAGACACTGAAGCTTTCTTT. Translated: CASSHQGLGEDTEAFF.

This rearrangement joins TRBV6-1 to TRBJ1-6; D might be TRBD1 (5 bases). The CDR3 extends over 17 amino acids. Between the trimmed V and J ends, which lost 3 bases and 9 bases, there was a span of 21 bases. Germline assignment: CDR1 MNHNS and CDR2 SASEGT. CDR3 loop: CASSDLMGRDGASPLHF. The CDR3 nucleotides are TGTGCCAGCAGTGATTTAATGGGCAGGGACGGAGCTTCACCCCTCCACTTT.

J is TRBJ2-7 and V is TRBV4-1, with D perhaps TRBD1 or TRBD2 (6 bases each). Germline V gene sequence: CDR1 MGHRA, CDR2 YSYEKL. The CDR3 length is 13 residues. V was pared by 0 bases and J by 7 bases, with 10 bases between. CDR3 nucleotides: TGCGCCAGCAGCCAAGAGGGGGCGGGGGAGCAGTACTTC. Translating gives CASSQEGAGEQYF.

The rearrangement uses TRBV12-3 or TRBV12-4 and TRBJ2-7, with D perhaps TRBD2 (6 bases). The V and J ends lost 6 bases and 0 bases respectively, with 9 bases between them. The CDR3 totals 13 residues. The CDR3 coding sequence is TGTGCCAGCAGAGACGGGAGCTCCTACGAGCAGTACTTC. Its protein is CASRDGSSYEQYF.

The chain links TRBV30 to TRBJ2-2; 9 nucleotides line up with TRBD1. The germline V gene encodes CDR1 GTSNPN and CDR2 SVGIG (reference sequence). The length of the CDR3 is 13 residues. V lost 6 bases and J lost 9; bases outside the gene matches: 8. DNA for the CDR3: TGTGCCTGTCCCGGGACAGGGAGCAGGGAGCTGTTTTTT. Translated: CACPGTGSRELFF.

V and J are TRBV30 and TRBJ2-5; D not certain. This CDR3 comprises 11 residues. Trimming removed 0 bases at V and 5 bases at J, with 4 bases between. Germline V lookup: CDR1 GTSNPN, CDR2 SVGIG (reference sequence). CDR3 nucleotide sequence: TGTGCCTGGAGTGTAATGGAGACCCAGTACTTC. Amino acid sequence: CAWSVMETQYF.

The V and J genes are TRBV30 and TRBJ2-2, with unresolved D. The CDR3 has 11 residues. Deletions cut 4 bases from V and 5 bases from J, with 5 bases between. Per the germline V gene, CDR1 is GTSNPN and CDR2 is SVGIG (reference sequence). The DNA for the CDR3 is TGTGCCTGGAAGGGTACCGGGGAGCTGTTTTTT. Its translation: CAWKGTGELFF.

In DNA form, the CDR3 reads TGTGCCAGCAGTCCTTCAATTCACGAGCAGTACTTC. Translating gives CASSPSIHEQYF. The chain couples TRBV12-3 or TRBV12-4 to TRBJ2-7; D is uncertain. CDR3 length: 12 amino acids. V dropped 5 bases and J dropped 5 bases, with 10 bases sitting between them.

J is TRBJ2-5 and V is TRBV24-1; no clear D. CDR1 is KGHDR, CDR2 SFDVKD, per germline. V was clipped by 9 bases and J by 2 bases, with 3 bases between them. The CDR3 length is 10 residues. CDR3 nucleotides: TGTGCCACCTCTCAAGAGACCCAGTACTTC. Its translation is CATSQETQYF.

The chain recombines TRBV11-2 with TRBJ1-5; D remains unclear. V lost 6 bases and J 6 bases, leaving 18 bases between the germline ends. CDR1 and CDR2 (germline): SGHAT, FQNNGV. The CDR3 spans 15 residues. The CDR3 DNA reads as TGTGCCAGCAGTCAGCTCGGGGTATCAAGTCAGCCCCAGCATTTT. Its protein is CASSQLGVSSQPQHF. The full variable domain, its missing parts supplied by reference TRBV11-2 and TRBJ1-5, is EAGVAQSPRYKIIEKRQSVAFWCNPISGHATLYWYQQILGQGPKLLIQFQNNGVVDDSQLPKDRFSAERLKGVDSTLKIQPAKLEDSAVYLCASSQLGVSSQPQHFGDGTRLSIL.

This chain joins TRBV5-6 and TRBJ2-7, with a possible D match to TRBD1 (5 bases). The CDR3 is 15 residues long. Germline-derived CDR1 and CDR2 are SGHDT and YYEEEE. The V end lost 3 bases, the J end lost 6 bases, and 19 bases lay between the germline ends. The CDR3 sequence: CASSSTEPLAREQYF. The CDR3 bases are TGTGCCAGCAGCTCGACAGAGCCTCTGGCGCGCGAGCAGTACTTC.

This clone was seen more than once but under ten times. The chain has TRBV5-5 and TRBJ1-5; D is undetermined. Germline V gene data show CDR1 as SGHKS and CDR2 as YYEKEE (reference sequence). The CDR3 length is 15 residues. Trimming cost V 4 bases and J 0 bases, with 11 bases left between them. The CDR3 loop is CASSPGVYSNQPQHF. The CDR3 DNA sequence: TGTGCCAGCAGCCCCGGGGTTTATAGCAATCAGCCCCAGCATTTT.

The table lists this clone with a count of one. This sequence joins TRBV19 and TRBJ2-2; D remains unclear. Germline-derived CDR1 and CDR2 are LNHDA and SQIVND (reference sequence). The CDR3 length is 14 residues. V was pared by 2 bases and J by 2 bases, with 6 bases between. The CDR3 loop reads CASSITENTGELFF. CDR3 DNA sequence: TGTGCCAGTAGTATAACCGAAAACACCGGGGAGCTGTTTTTT.

The V call is TRBV5-1, the J call TRBJ2-7; D remains unclear. With 5 bases removed from V and 1 base from J, the gap between germline ends came to 4 bases. The CDR3 is 11 residues long. Germline V gene lookup returns CDR1 SGHRS and CDR2 YFSETQ. CDR3 region: CASRDSYEQYF. As DNA, the CDR3 is TGCGCCAGCAGGGATTCCTACGAGCAGTACTTC.

This clone appeared a single time. The chain joins TRBV30 to TRBJ2-7; 7 nucleotides match TRBD2. There are 14 residues in the CDR3. CDR1 GTSNPN and CDR2 SVGIG come from the germline V gene (reference sequence). Trimming removed 2 bases from V and 1 base from J; junction bases left unmatched: 5. In nucleotides, the CDR3 is TGTGCCTGGAGTAAGCGGGGCTCGTCCTACGAGCAGTACTTC. As protein: CAWSKRGSSYEQYF.

The V gene is TRBV19, the J gene TRBJ1-5, with D possibly matching TRBD1 (6 bases). Per germline, CDR1 LNHDA and CDR2 SQIVND (reference sequence). CDR3 size: 20 residues. The germline V and J ends were trimmed by 4 bases and 1 base, with 26 bases remaining between them. CDR3 bases: TGTGCCAGTAGTACCCAGAGCCCGACAGGATACCTTTACAGCAATCAGCCCCAGCATTTT. Translating it yields CASSTQSPTGYLYSNQPQHF.

The chain employs TRBV2 and TRBJ2-1, with D hard to call. The CDR3 runs to 12 residues. The germline gives CDR1 SNHLY, CDR2 FYNNEI. Trimming pared 5 bases from V and 8 bases from J, leaving 10 bases between. CDR3 DNA sequence: TGTGCCAGCAGTCTCGCCCTAGATGAGCAGTTCTTC. This encodes CASSLALDEQFF.

The chain recombines TRBV6-5 with TRBJ1-2; D gene ambiguous. Trimming removed 0 bases at V and 0 bases at J, with 8 bases between. The CDR3 extends over 15 amino acids. CDR1 MNHEY and CDR2 SVGAGI come from the germline V gene. Here the CDR3 DNA reads TGTGCCAGCAGTTACTCGGCGTTAGCTAACTATGGCTACACCTTC. The encoded protein is CASSYSALANYGYTF.

This clone has more than one count but fewer than ten. The chain links TRBV7-9 to TRBJ2-7; 7 nucleotides line up with TRBD1. From germline, CDR1 is SEHNR and CDR2 FQNEAQ (reference sequence). CDR3 length: 14 residues. Trimming took 7 bases from V and 0 from J; bases not matched to a gene: 6. CDR3 sequence reads: CASTSDRISYEQYF. CDR3 in DNA: TGTGCCAGCACCTCGGACAGGATCTCCTACGAGCAGTACTTC.

The chain links TRBV6-1 to TRBJ1-2; D is uncertain. The V end lost 0 bases, the J end lost 4 bases, and 12 bases lay between the germline ends. This CDR3 has 15 residues. CDR1 is MNHNS, CDR2 SASEGT, per germline. CDR3 sequence reads: CASSEAAGLGYGYTF. The CDR3 nucleotides are TGTGCCAGCAGTGAAGCGGCGGGTCTCGGCTATGGCTACACCTTC.